The 15 T cell receptor beta chains listed next were all sequenced from one sample in a study of T cells in Graves' hyperthyroidism and ophthalmopathy. Amplification of TCR beta CDR3 regions used RNA as the template. The HTBI set primed first-round TCR CDR3 RT-PCR. TCRdb reanalysed the multiplex PCR reads using MiXCR and keeps one entry per CDR3 protein. The sample contains roughly 380,000 distinct CDR3 sequences, more than 11% of which appear only once. Sequencing was done on a sample of blood. All receptors come from a woman in her sixties with Graves' hyperthyroidism.

This clonotype was seen many times. The genes are TRBV28 and TRBJ2-7; 9 nucleotides match TRBD1. The J segment lost 3 bases and the V segment lost 6 bases, leaving 9 bases of the junction unmatched. The CDR3 totals 15 residues. Germline CDR1 MDHEN, CDR2 SYDVKM. The CDR3 bases are TGTGCCAGCAGCAACGACAGGGGGGAAAGCTACGAGCAGTACTTC. Its translation is CASSNDRGESYEQYF. The entire variable domain, with the rest obtained from reference TRBV28 and TRBJ2-7, is as follows: DVKVTQSSRYLVKRTGEKVFLECVQDMDHENMFWYRQDPGLGLRLIYFSYDVKMKEKGDIPEGYSVSREKKERFSLILESASTNQTSMYLCASSNDRGESYEQYFGPGTRLTVT.

This clonotype was detected many times. This chain connects TRBV28 to TRBJ2-1; the match to TRBD1 covers 7 bases. The CDR3 has 12 amino acids. Germline CDR1 is MDHEN and CDR2 is SYDVKM. The V segment lost 3 bases and the J segment 14 bases; nucleotides outside the gene matches: 7. CDR3 loop: CASSFSGTEEFF. The CDR3 nucleotides read TGTGCCAGCAGTTTCTCCGGGACAGAAGAGTTCTTC.

The chain joins TRBV5-1 to TRBJ2-4; 7 bases fit TRBD2. V shed 5 bases, J shed 9 bases, and the junction held 2 bases outside the gene matches. CDR1 and CDR2 (germline): SGHRS, YFSETQ. The CDR3 is made up of 11 amino acids. The CDR3 loop is CASRGEGIQYF. Written as DNA, the CDR3 is TGCGCCAGCAGAGGGGAGGGCATTCAGTACTTC.

The chain has TRBV2 and TRBJ2-3; D perhaps matches TRBD2 (5 bases). The CDR3 is 10 residues long. In germline, CDR1 is SNHLY, CDR2 FYNNEI. V lost 8 bases and J 6 bases, leaving 6 bases between the germline ends. This CDR3 is CASGEDTQYF. Written as DNA, the CDR3 is TGTGCCAGCGGGGAGGATACGCAGTATTTT.

This clonotype was seen ten or more times. This chain joins TRBV11-2 and TRBJ2-2; no definite D call. The germline V gene has CDR1 SGHAT and CDR2 FQNNGV. The CDR3 covers 14 residues. Trimming removed 5 bases at V and 6 bases at J, with 13 bases between. The CDR3 DNA follows: TGTGCCAGCAGCCCCTCGGGTTCGGCCGGGGAGCTGTTTTTT. It translates to CASSPSGSAGELFF. The entire variable domain, with the rest obtained from reference TRBV11-2 and TRBJ2-2, is as follows: EAGVAQSPRYKIIEKRQSVAFWCNPISGHATLYWYQQILGQGPKLLIQFQNNGVVDDSQLPKDRFSAERLKGVDSTLKIQPAKLEDSAVYLCASSPSGSAGELFFGEGSRLTVL.

The gene calls are TRBV4-1 and TRBJ2-7, with TRBD1 matching over 10 bases. This CDR3 contains 16 residues. V was pared by 3 bases and J by 3 bases, with 8 bases of the junction left unmatched. Germline V gene sequence: CDR1 MGHRA, CDR2 YSYEKL. The CDR3, as DNA: TGCGCCAGCAGCCAGGCCCGACAGGGGGCTCGCTACGAGCAGTACTTC. It translates to CASSQARQGARYEQYF.

V is TRBV19 and J is TRBJ2-7; the match to TRBD2 covers 13 bases. The CDR3 length is 16 residues. The germline CDR1 and CDR2 sequences are LNHDA and SQIVND (reference sequence). Trimming took 6 bases from V and 6 from J; bases not matched to a gene: 11. CDR3: CASSRTSGSHSGEQYF. DNA for the CDR3: TGTGCCAGTAGCCGGACTAGCGGGAGTCACTCGGGCGAGCAGTACTTC.

The table lists this clonotype with many counts. The rearrangement joins TRBV2 to TRBJ2-1, with a tentative D call TRBD2 (5 bases). The CDR3 runs to 10 residues. The germline V gene has CDR1 SNHLY and CDR2 FYNNEI. With 1 base removed from V and 15 bases from J, the gap between germline ends came to 7 bases. The CDR3 protein is CASSEDGLFF. Written as DNA, the CDR3 is TGTGCCAGCAGTGAAGATGGACTGTTCTTC. Together with reference TRBV2 and TRBJ2-1, the CDR3 gives the full variable domain: EPEVTQTPSHQVTQMGQEVILRCVPISNHLYFYWYRQILGQKVEFLVSFYNNEISEKSEIFDDQFSVERPDGSNFTLKIRSTKLEDSAMYFCASSEDGLFFGPGTRLTVL.

This clonotype came up many times. The V and J genes are TRBV3-1 and TRBJ1-1; possibly TRBD1 for D (5 bases). Trimming left V 3 bases short and J 3 bases short, with 11 bases between. The germline V gene has CDR1 LGHDT and CDR2 YNNKEL (reference sequence). The length of the CDR3 is 14 residues. The CDR3: CASSHSAGYTEAFF. The CDR3 DNA is TGTGCCAGCAGCCATAGTGCAGGGTACACTGAAGCTTTCTTT.

This rearrangement joins TRBV2 to TRBJ2-3, with 10 bases identical to TRBD1. CDR3 length: 15 amino acids. V lost 7 bases, J lost 2 bases, and 6 bases stayed unmatched. The germline V gene encodes CDR1 SNHLY and CDR2 FYNNEI. The CDR3 region is CASKDRGRNTDTQYF. CDR3 sequence (DNA): TGTGCCAGCAAGGACAGGGGGAGGAACACAGATACGCAGTATTTT.

Ten or more counts support this clonotype. The chain combines TRBV5-1 with TRBJ1-1; D remains ambiguous. This CDR3 is built from 15 residues. Germline V gene data show CDR1 as SGHRS and CDR2 as YFSETQ. Trimming removed 3 bases from V and 3 bases from J, with 15 bases in between. CDR3 nucleotides: TGCGCCAGCAGCTCTACCGGATCAGGATACACTGAAGCTTTCTTT. Its protein is CASSSTGSGYTEAFF.

This clonotype came up many times. The rearrangement joins TRBV6-5 to TRBJ2-5, with TRBD2 identical over 9 bases. In germline, CDR1 is MNHEY, CDR2 SVGAGI. The CDR3 has 15 amino acids. V lost 0 bases and J lost 6; bases outside the gene matches: 5. In nucleotides, the CDR3 is TGTGCCAGCAGTTACTCGGCTAGCGGGATTAAGACCCAGTACTTC. Translating it yields CASSYSASGIKTQYF.

This clonotype occurred many times. The J gene is TRBJ2-5, the V gene TRBV30; 9 positions match TRBD1. CDR1 GTSNPN and CDR2 SVGIG come from the germline V gene (reference sequence). This CDR3 has 15 residues. V was pared by 5 bases and J by 4 bases, with 11 bases of the junction left unmatched. The CDR3 protein is CAWDPGTGQGETQYF. The CDR3 region has the DNA TGTGCCTGGGATCCTGGGACAGGGCAGGGAGAGACCCAGTACTTC.

This clonotype was seen repeatedly, ten times or more. The CDR3 bases are TGTGCCAGCAGCTTGATTACTAGCGGGCCCCCCTACGAGCAGTACTTC. It encodes CASSLITSGPPYEQYF. The V gene is TRBV5-4, the J gene TRBJ2-7, with TRBD2 matching over 9 bases. The germline V gene encodes CDR1 SGHNT and CDR2 YYREEE (reference sequence). Trimming removed 1 base from V and 2 bases from J; junction bases left unmatched: 7. This CDR3 region has 16 residues.

This clonotype has just a few counts. The chain has TRBV6-4 and TRBJ2-1, with 12 positions matching TRBD1. J was trimmed by 9 bases and V by 3 bases; bases with no gene match: 6. Germline assignment: CDR1 MRHNA and CDR2 SNTAGT. The CDR3 totals 15 residues. CDR3: CASSDWDRGLGEQFF. Written as DNA, the CDR3 is TGTGCCAGCAGTGATTGGGACAGGGGGCTTGGTGAGCAGTTCTTC.